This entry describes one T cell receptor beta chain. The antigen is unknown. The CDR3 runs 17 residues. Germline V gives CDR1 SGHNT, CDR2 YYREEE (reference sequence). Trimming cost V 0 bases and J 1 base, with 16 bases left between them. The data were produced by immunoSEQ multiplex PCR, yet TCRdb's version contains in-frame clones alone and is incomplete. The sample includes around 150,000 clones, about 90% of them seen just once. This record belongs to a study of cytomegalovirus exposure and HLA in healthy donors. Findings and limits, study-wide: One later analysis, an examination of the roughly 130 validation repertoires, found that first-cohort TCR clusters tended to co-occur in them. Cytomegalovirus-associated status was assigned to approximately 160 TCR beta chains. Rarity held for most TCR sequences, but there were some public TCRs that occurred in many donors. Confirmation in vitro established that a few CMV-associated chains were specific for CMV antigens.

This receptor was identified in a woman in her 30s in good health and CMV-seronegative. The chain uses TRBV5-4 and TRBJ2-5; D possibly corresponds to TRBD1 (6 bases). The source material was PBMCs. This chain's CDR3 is CASSLVLQTGPQETQYF. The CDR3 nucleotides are TGTGCCAGCAGCTTGGTTCTCCAGACAGGACCCCAAGAGACCCAGTACTTC.